A single sample is the source of the 18 T cell receptor beta chains below, sequenced in a study of Ad26.COV2.S vaccination and SARS-CoV-2 variants. This table comes from immunoSEQ multiplex PCR, and its TCRdb copy is limited to in-frame clones, with some not included. The data contain about 350,000 clones, 70% to 90% of them seen just once; the ten biggest clones take up about 3.5%. Treatment in this sample: 19 received Ad26.COV2.S at low or high dose, single or two shots; about 5 received placebo; per-sample allocation not given. After the first vaccine or placebo injection, samples were drawn on day 63. The sample here was peripheral blood, taken in a trial of Ad26.COV2.S vaccine versus placebo. The receptors were sampled from a person aged 18-60 years who received the Ad26.COV2.S COVID-19 vaccine or a placebo.

The chain recombines TRBV7-2 with TRBJ2-7; 7 nucleotides line up with TRBD2. Losses at the gene ends were 3 bases for V and 3 bases for J; bases not matched to a gene: 5. The CDR3 consists of 14 residues. Germline V gene sequence: CDR1 SGHTA, CDR2 FQGNSA. The CDR3 loop reads CASSFNGGNYEQYF. The CDR3 DNA is TGTGCCAGCAGCTTTAACGGGGGGAACTACGAGCAGTACTTC.

J is TRBJ2-3 and V is TRBV2; 11 nucleotides align to TRBD2. The CDR3 extends over 17 amino acids. CDR1 and CDR2 (germline): SNHLY, FYNNEI. V shed 5 bases, J shed 2 bases, and the junction held 9 bases outside the gene matches. The CDR3 protein is CASSQTLAGGHTDTQYF. Here the CDR3 DNA reads TGTGCCAGCAGTCAAACGCTAGCGGGAGGCCACACAGATACGCAGTATTTT.

This sequence joins TRBV9 and TRBJ2-7; D remains unclear. Deletions cut 4 bases from V and 2 bases from J, with 16 bases between. The CDR3 has 15 amino acids. The V gene's germline CDR1 is SGDLS and CDR2 YYNGEE. CDR3 protein: CASSSAPQRPYEQYF. The DNA for the CDR3 is TGTGCCAGCAGCTCGGCGCCCCAAAGACCCTACGAGCAGTACTTC.

This clone has only one observation. The chain has TRBV6-5 and TRBJ2-7; D is ambiguous. V was trimmed by 7 bases and J by 4 bases, leaving 14 bases between them. The CDR3 has 13 amino acids. The germline V gene has CDR1 MNHEY and CDR2 SVGAGI. Here the CDR3 DNA reads TGTGCCAGCACTCCCAACGGGCGGTACGAGCAGTACTTC. It yields the protein CASTPNGRYEQYF.

V usage is TRBV4-3 and J usage is TRBJ2-1; 9 bases agree with TRBD1. This CDR3 is 15 amino acids long. V lost 1 base, J lost 8 bases, and 6 bases stayed unmatched. CDR1 and CDR2 from the germline V gene are LGHNA and YSLEER. The DNA for the CDR3 is TGCGCCAGCAGCCAAGCGGGACAGGGATTCGATGAGCAGTTCTTC. Its translation: CASSQAGQGFDEQFF.

Many counts were recorded for this clone. The chain has TRBV11-3 and TRBJ2-2; TRBD2 agrees at 7 bases. The V segment lost 5 bases and the J segment 3 bases; nucleotides outside the gene matches: 6. Germline assignment: CDR1 SGHNT and CDR2 YENEEA. CDR3 length: 15 amino acids. The CDR3 loop is CASSVGAGDTGELFF. Here the CDR3 DNA reads TGTGCCAGCAGCGTAGGGGCGGGAGACACCGGGGAGCTGTTTTTT.

V and J are TRBV10-3 and TRBJ1-5; possible D gene TRBD1, 6 bases. The length of the CDR3 is 15 residues. Germline CDR1 reads ENHRY; CDR2 reads SYGVKD. The V end was cut by 3 bases, the J end by 1 base, with 10 bases between. The CDR3 sequence is CAISDGGLSNQPQHF. For the CDR3, the DNA is TGTGCCATCAGTGACGGGGGGCTGAGCAATCAGCCCCAGCATTTT.

V and J are TRBV6-2 or TRBV6-3 and TRBJ2-7; tentatively, D is TRBD1 or TRBD2 (5 bases each). Trimming took off 1 base at V and 5 bases at J, with 21 bases between the two ends. CDR1 and CDR2 from the germline V gene are MNHEY and SVGEGT. The length of the CDR3 is 17 residues. The CDR3 DNA reads as TGTGCCAGCAGTTACTTGTTTCGGGGTAGGGGTCTGCACGAGCAGTACTTC. Translation gives CASSYLFRGRGLHEQYF.

The J gene is TRBJ2-2, the V gene TRBV19, with 8 bases that match TRBD2. This CDR3 contains 16 residues. Unmatched junction bases numbered 5, after V lost 5 bases and J lost 0 bases. Looked up from germline, CDR1 is LNHDA and CDR2 is SQIVND (reference sequence). CDR3 nucleotides: TGTGCCAGTAGTTGGGTAGCGGGGACGAACACCGGGGAGCTGTTTTTT. Protein: CASSWVAGTNTGELFF.

The gene calls are TRBV5-1 and TRBJ2-7, with D maybe TRBD2 (6 bases). CDR3 size: 15 residues. V shed 7 bases and J shed 0 bases, with 17 bases lying between them. Germline V gene data show CDR1 as SGHRS and CDR2 as YFSETQ. CDR3 amino acids: CASFQGGESSYEQYF. The CDR3 DNA reads as TGCGCCAGCTTTCAGGGCGGGGAGAGCTCCTACGAGCAGTACTTC.

The chain couples TRBV10-3 to TRBJ1-2; D is unresolved. V lost 11 bases, J lost 0 bases, and 13 bases lay in between. The germline CDR1 and CDR2 sequences are ENHRY and SYGVKD. CDR3 length: 13 amino acids. In nucleotides, the CDR3 is TGTGCCTCGGCCCTGGGAACTAACTATGGCTACACCTTC. It translates to CASALGTNYGYTF.

The CDR3 loop reads CSVEEGGQGDQPQHF. As DNA, the CDR3 is TGCAGCGTTGAAGAAGGTGGGCAGGGGGATCAGCCCCAGCATTTT. The V and J genes are TRBV29-1 and TRBJ1-5, with 7 bases fitting TRBD1. Per the germline V gene, CDR1 is SQVTM and CDR2 is ANQGSEA. The CDR3 length is 15 residues. The junction had 7 bases not matched to a gene; V was cut back by 0 bases and J by 5 bases.

In its sample, this clone was seen a few times. The rearrangement links TRBV9 to TRBJ2-1; 12 nucleotides match TRBD2. This CDR3 spans 16 amino acids. With 0 bases clipped from V and 3 bases from J, the junction kept 1 base outside the gene matches. CDR1 and CDR2 from the germline V gene are SGDLS and YYNGEE. The CDR3: CASSVEGLAGYNEQFF. DNA of the CDR3: TGTGCCAGCAGCGTAGAGGGACTAGCGGGCTACAATGAGCAGTTCTTC.

J is TRBJ2-7 and V is TRBV3-1 (or the pseudogene TRBV3-2); D might be TRBD1 (6 bases). The CDR3 contains 15 residues. The V and J ends lost 3 bases and 5 bases respectively, with 17 bases between them. Germline-derived CDR1 and CDR2 are LGHDT and YNNKEL (reference sequence). The CDR3, as DNA: TGTGCCAGCAGCCAGCGAGTCCCAGGGGTCAACGAGCAGTACTTC. Translating it yields CASSQRVPGVNEQYF.

The genes are TRBV18 and TRBJ1-3; D may be TRBD1 (6 bases). The CDR3 covers 16 residues. V gave up 2 bases and J gave up 0 bases, with 11 bases separating them. Per the germline V gene, CDR1 is KGHSH and CDR2 is LQKENI. Here the CDR3 reads CASSPTGQISGNTIYF. CDR3 in DNA: TGTGCCAGCTCACCAACCGGACAGATCTCTGGAAACACCATATATTTT.

This clone has more than one count but fewer than ten. The rearrangement joins TRBV7-9 to TRBJ2-7; D possibly matches TRBD1 or TRBD2 (5 bases each). The germline gives CDR1 SEHNR, CDR2 FQNEAQ (reference sequence). V lost 5 bases, J lost 7 bases, and 15 bases lay in between. This CDR3 is 13 amino acids long. The CDR3 DNA follows: TGTGCCAGCAGCGACGGAGGCAGGGATGAGCAGTACTTC. Translation gives CASSDGGRDEQYF.

This chain uses TRBV2 with TRBJ2-2; 7 nucleotides align to TRBD1. This CDR3 has 14 residues. The V gene end was trimmed by 3 bases and the J gene end by 3 bases; junction bases not matched to a gene: 1. Germline V lookup: CDR1 SNHLY, CDR2 FYNNEI. CDR3 coding DNA: TGTGCCAGCAGTGAGCAGGGGGACACCGGGGAGCTGTTTTTT. This encodes CASSEQGDTGELFF.

The gene calls are TRBV5-1 and TRBJ2-3, with TRBD2 matching 10 bases. V trimming: 4 bases; J trimming: 2 bases; junction bases outside the gene matches: 10. CDR1 and CDR2 (germline): SGHRS, YFSETQ. This CDR3 is 17 amino acids long. CDR3 bases: TGCGCCAGCAGCATCTATGGACTAGCGGACTACACAGATACGCAGTATTTT. It yields the protein CASSIYGLADYTDTQYF.